This T cell receptor beta chain was obtained from a study of low-dose radiotherapy and immunotherapy resistance in tumors. Overall study: Aspirin 300 mg, taken orally and daily, was given to patients for four cycles from cycle 1 day 1.

Ipilimumab, nivolumab, aspirin, low-dose cyclophosphamide and low-dose radiotherapy were administered to donors. Eligibility required advanced solid tumors lacking tumor-infiltrating lymphocytes. CDR1 and CDR2 (germline): LGHNA, YNFKEQ. The CDR3 spans 17 residues. Trimming stripped 0 bases from V and 2 bases from J, with 11 bases between. Primers used for first-strand cDNA, a TRAV- and TRBV-specific set, covered both alpha and beta chains. The TCRs were subjected to amplification over approximately 20 PCR cycles employing a constant-region primer in conjunction with a V-primer adapter. In vitro transcription was used to amplify the isolated mRNA. TCRdb re-called the reads through MiXCR, storing one row per CDR3 protein. The repertoire includes under 10,000 distinct CDR3 sequences, approximately 57% of them detected once, and about 8.5% sits in the top ten. This clonotype was picked up a small number of times.

This TCR was recovered from a human donor with advanced metastatic prostate, ovarian, gallbladder or colorectal cancer (not recorded which). This table probably holds off-target reads from a library built for another chain. The chain combines TRBV4-2 with TRBJ1-6; possibly TRBD1 for D (5 bases). CDR3 region: CASSQDLLGAYNSPLHF. In DNA form, the CDR3 reads TGTGCCAGCAGCCAAGATTTATTGGGGGCCTATAATTCACCCCTCCACTTT.